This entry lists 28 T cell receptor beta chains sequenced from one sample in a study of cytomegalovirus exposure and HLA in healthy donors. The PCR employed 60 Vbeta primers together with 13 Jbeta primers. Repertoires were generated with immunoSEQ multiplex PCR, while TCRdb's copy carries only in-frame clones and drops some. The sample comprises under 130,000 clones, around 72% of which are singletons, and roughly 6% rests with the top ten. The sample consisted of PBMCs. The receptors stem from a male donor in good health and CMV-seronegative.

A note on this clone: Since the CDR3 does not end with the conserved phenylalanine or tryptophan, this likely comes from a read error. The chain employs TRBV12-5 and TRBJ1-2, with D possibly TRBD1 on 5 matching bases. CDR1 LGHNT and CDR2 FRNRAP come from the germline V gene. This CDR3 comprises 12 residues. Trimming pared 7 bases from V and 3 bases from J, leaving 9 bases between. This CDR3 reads CASAPGDYGYTS. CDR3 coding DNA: TGTGCTAGTGCCCCGGGGGACTATGGCTACACCTCC.

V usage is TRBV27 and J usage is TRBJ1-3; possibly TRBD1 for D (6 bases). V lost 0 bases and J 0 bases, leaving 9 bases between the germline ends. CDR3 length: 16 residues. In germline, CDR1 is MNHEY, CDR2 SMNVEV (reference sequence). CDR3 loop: CASSLSRGASGNTIYF. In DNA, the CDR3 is TGTGCCAGCAGTTTATCGCGGGGGGCCTCTGGAAACACCATATATTTT.

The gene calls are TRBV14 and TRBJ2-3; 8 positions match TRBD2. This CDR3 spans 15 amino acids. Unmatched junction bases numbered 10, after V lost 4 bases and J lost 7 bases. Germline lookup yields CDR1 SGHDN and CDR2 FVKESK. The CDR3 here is CASSPPGGRFNTQYF. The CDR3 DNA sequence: TGTGCCAGCAGCCCCCCCGGCGGGAGGTTCAATACGCAGTATTTT. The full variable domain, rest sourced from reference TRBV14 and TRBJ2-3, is EAGVTQFPSHSVIEKGQTVTLRCDPISGHDNLYWYRRVMGKEIKFLLHFVKESKQDESGMPNNRFLAERTGGTYSTLKVQPAELEDSGVYFCASSPPGGRFNTQYFGPGTRLTVL.

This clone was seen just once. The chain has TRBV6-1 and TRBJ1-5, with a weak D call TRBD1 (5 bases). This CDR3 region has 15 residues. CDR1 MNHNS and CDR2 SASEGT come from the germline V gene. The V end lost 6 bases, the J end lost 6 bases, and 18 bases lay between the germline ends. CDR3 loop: CASRPRRGGIQPQHF. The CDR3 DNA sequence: TGTGCCAGCAGGCCCCGCCGGGGGGGGATTCAGCCCCAGCATTTT.

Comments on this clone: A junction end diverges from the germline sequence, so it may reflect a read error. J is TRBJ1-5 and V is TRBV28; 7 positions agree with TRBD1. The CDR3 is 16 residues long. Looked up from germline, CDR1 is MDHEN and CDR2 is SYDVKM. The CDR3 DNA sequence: TGTGCCGGCAGTTTATCAGGGGGACAGTCTGGTCAGCCCCAGCATTTT. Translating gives CAGSLSGGQSGQPQHF.

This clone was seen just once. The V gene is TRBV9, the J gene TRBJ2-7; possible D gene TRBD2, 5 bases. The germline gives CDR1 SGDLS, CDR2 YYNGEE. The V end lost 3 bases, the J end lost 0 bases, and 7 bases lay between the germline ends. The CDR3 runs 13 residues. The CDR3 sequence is CASSGGDSYEQYF. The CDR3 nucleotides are TGTGCCAGCAGCGGGGGAGACTCCTACGAGCAGTACTTC.

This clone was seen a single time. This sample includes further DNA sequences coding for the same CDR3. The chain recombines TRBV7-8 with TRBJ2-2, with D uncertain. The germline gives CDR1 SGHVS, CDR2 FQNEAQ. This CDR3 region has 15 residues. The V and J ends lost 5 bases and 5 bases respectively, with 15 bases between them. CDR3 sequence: CASSHKTQNTGELFF. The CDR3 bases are TGTGCCAGCAGCCACAAGACACAGAATACCGGGGAGCTGTTTTTT.

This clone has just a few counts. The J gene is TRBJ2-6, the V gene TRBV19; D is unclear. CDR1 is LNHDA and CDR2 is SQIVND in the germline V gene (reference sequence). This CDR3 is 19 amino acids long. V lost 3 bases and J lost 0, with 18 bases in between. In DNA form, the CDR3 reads TGTGCCAGTAGTATCCCCCGACTGCGATTAGACTCTGGGGCCAACGTCCTGACTTTC. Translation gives CASSIPRLRLDSGANVLTF.

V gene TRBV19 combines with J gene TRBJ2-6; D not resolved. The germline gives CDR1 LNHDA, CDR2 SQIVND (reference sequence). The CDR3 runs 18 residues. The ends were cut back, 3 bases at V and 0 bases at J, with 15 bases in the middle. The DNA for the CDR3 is TGTGCCAGTAGTATCGGAGCCCTTCGCCACTCTGGGGCCAACGTCCTGACTTTC. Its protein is CASSIGALRHSGANVLTF. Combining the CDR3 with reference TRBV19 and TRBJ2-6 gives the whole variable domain DGGITQSPKYLFRKEGQNVTLSCEQNLNHDAMYWYRQDPGQGLRLIYYSQIVNDFQKGDIAEGYSVSREKKESFPLTVTSAQKNPTAFYLCASSIGALRHSGANVLTFGAGSRLTVL.

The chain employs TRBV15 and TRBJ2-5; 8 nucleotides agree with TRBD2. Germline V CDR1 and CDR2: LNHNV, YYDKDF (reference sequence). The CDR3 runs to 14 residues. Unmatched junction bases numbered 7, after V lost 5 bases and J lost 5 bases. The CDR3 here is CATSGRGGRETQYF. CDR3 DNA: TGTGCCACCAGCGGCCGGGGGGGCAGGGAGACCCAGTACTTC. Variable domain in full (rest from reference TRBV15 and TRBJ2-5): DAMVIQNPRYQVTQFGKPVTLSCSQTLNHNVMYWYQQKSSQAPKLLFHYYDKDFNNEADTPDNFQSRRPNTSFCFLDIRSPGLGDTAMYLCATSGRGGRETQYFGPGTRLLVL.

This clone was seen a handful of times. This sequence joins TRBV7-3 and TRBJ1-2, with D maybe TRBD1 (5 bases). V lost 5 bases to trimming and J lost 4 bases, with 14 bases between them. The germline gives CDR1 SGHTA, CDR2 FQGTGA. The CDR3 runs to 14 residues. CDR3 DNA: TGTGCCAGCAGCCCAGGGTGGGGAGGCTATGGCTACACCTTC. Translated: CASSPGWGGYGYTF. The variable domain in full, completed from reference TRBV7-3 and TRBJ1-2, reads GAGVSQTPSNKVTEKGKYVELRCDPISGHTALYWYRQSLGQGPEFLIYFQGTGAADDSGLPNDRFFAVRPEGSVSTLKIQRTERGDSAVYLCASSPGWGGYGYTFGSGTRLTVV.

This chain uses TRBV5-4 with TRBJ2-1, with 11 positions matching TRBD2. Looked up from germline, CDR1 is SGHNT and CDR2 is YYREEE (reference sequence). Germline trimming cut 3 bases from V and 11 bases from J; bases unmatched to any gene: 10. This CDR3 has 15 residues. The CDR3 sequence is CASSSRTSGRLKQFF. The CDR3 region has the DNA TGTGCCAGCAGCTCCCGGACTAGCGGGCGGCTCAAGCAGTTCTTC.

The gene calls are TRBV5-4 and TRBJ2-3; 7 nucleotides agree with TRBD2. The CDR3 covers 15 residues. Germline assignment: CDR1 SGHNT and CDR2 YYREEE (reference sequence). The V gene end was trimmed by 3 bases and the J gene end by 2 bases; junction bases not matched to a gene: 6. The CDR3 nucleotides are TGTGCCAGCAGCTCGTCGGGAGGCCCCACAGATACGCAGTATTTT. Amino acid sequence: CASSSSGGPTDTQYF.

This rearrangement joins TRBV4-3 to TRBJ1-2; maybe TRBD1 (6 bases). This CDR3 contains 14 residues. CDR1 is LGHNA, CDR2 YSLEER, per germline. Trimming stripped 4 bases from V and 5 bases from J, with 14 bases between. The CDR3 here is CASSLGTTWYGYTF. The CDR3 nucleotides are TGCGCCAGCAGCCTCGGGACAACCTGGTATGGCTACACCTTC.

The CDR3 loop reads CASSSLANYYNEQFF. Here the CDR3 DNA reads TGTGCCAGCAGCTCGCTAGCGAATTACTACAATGAGCAGTTCTTC. This chain links TRBV7-2 with TRBJ2-1; D perhaps matches TRBD2 (6 bases). The ends were cut back, 4 bases at V and 3 bases at J, with 13 bases in the middle. The V gene's germline CDR1 is SGHTA and CDR2 FQGNSA. This CDR3 contains 15 residues.

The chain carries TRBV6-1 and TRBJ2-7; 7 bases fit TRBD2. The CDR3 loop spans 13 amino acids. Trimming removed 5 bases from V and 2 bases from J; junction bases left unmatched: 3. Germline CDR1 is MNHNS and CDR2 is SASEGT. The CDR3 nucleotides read TGTGCCAGCAGTCGGGACTACACCTACGAGCAGTACTTC. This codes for CASSRDYTYEQYF.

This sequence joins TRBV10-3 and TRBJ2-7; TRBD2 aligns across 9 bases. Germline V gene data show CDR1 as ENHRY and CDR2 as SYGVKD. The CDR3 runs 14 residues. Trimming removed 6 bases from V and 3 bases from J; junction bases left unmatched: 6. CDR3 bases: TGTGCCATCAGCCCCCATAGCGGGAGCTACGAGCAGTACTTC. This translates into CAISPHSGSYEQYF.

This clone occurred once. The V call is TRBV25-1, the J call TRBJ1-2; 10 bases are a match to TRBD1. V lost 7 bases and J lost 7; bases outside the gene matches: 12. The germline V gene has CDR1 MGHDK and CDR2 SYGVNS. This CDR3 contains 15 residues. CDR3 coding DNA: TGTGCCAGCAAGCCGGGACAGGGGAGGGTAGGTGGCTACACCTTC. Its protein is CASKPGQGRVGGYTF.

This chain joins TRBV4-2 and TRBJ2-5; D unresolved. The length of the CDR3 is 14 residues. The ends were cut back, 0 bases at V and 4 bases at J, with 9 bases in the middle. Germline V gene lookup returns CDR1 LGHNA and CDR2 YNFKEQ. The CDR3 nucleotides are TGTGCCAGCAGCCAAGATAGTGTGTCAGAGACCCAGTACTTC. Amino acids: CASSQDSVSETQYF.

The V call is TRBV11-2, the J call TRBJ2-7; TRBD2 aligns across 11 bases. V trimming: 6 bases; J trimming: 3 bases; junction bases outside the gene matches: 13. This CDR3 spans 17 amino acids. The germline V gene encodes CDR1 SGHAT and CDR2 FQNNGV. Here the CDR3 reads CASSLGSLAGGYYEQYF. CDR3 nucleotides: TGTGCCAGCAGTCTAGGGTCCCTAGCGGGAGGATACTACGAGCAGTACTTC.

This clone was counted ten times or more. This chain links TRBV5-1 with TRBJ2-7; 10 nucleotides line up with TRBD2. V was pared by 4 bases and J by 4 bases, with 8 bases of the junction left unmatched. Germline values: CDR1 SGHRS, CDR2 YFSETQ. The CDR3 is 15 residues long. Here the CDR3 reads CASSQAGTSAYEQYF. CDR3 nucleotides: TGCGCCAGCAGCCAAGCCGGGACTAGCGCATACGAGCAGTACTTC.

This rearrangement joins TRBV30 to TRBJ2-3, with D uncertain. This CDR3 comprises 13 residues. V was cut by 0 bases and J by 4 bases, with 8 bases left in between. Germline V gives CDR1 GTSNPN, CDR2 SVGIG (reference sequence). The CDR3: CAWSVWSADTQYF. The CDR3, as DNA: TGTGCCTGGAGTGTATGGTCGGCAGATACGCAGTATTTT.

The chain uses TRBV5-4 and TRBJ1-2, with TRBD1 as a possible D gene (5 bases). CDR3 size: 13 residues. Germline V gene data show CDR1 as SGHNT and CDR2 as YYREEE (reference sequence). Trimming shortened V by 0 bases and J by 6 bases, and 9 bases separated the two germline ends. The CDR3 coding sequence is TGTGCCAGCAGCTTGGCCGGGGGTGATGGCTACACCTTC. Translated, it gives CASSLAGGDGYTF.

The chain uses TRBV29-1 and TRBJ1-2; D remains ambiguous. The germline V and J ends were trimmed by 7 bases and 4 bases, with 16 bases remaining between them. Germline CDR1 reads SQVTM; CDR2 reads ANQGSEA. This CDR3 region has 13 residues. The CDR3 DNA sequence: TGCAGCGGCGAGGTGGCCGAAACCTATGGCTACACCTTC. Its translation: CSGEVAETYGYTF.

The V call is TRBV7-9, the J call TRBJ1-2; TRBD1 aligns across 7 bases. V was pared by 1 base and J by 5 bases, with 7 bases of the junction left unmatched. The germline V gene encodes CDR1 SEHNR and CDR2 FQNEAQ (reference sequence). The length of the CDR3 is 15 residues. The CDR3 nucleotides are TGTGCCAGCAGCTTAGAGGGACAGCCCTCTTATGGCTACACCTTC. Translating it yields CASSLEGQPSYGYTF.

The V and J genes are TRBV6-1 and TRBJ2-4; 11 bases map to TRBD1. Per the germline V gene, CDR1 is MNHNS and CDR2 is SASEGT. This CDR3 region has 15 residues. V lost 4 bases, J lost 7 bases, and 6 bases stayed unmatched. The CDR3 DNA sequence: TGTGCCAGCAGTGCGGACAGGGGGCTCGACAACATTCAGTACTTC. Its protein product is CASSADRGLDNIQYF.

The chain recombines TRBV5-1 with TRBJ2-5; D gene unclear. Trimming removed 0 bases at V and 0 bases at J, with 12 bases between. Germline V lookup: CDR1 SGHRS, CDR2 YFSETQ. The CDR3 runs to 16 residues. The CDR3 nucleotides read TGCGCCAGCAGCTTGGCGGGTGACGAGTACCAAGAGACCCAGTACTTC. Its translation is CASSLAGDEYQETQYF.

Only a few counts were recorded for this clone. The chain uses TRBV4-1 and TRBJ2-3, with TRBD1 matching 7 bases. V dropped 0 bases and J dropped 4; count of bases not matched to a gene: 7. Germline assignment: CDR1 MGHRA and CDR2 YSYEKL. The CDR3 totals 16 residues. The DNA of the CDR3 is TGCGCCAGCAGCCAAGAGCAACAGGGGATAGCAGATACGCAGTATTTT. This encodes CASSQEQQGIADTQYF.